This T cell receptor (beta chain) was documented in a study of blood T cell repertoires in COVID-19. Clones were read by immunoSEQ multiplex PCR, and TCRdb kept only the in-frame ones, dropping some. Here the sample spans 130,000 to 150,000 clones, under 90% being singletons. CDR1 SGHRS and CDR2 YFSETQ come from the germline V gene. Trimming at V came to 4 bases and at J to 1 base, leaving 5 bases not matched to a gene. The length of the CDR3 is 16 residues. This TCR was sampled from a man between 70 and 80 years old who had recovered from COVID-19. The specimen was peripheral blood. The chain employs TRBV5-1 and TRBJ2-3, with 11 bases aligning to TRBD2. CDR3 region: CASSPASGRRTDTQYF. For the CDR3, the DNA is TGCGCCAGCAGCCCTGCTAGCGGGAGGCGCACAGATACGCAGTATTTT. Variable domain in full (rest from reference TRBV5-1 and TRBJ2-3): KAGVTQTPRYLIKTRGQQVTLSCSPISGHRSVSWYQQTPGQGLQFLFEYFSETQRNKGNFPGRFSGRQFSNSRSEMNVSTLELGDSALYLCASSPASGRRTDTQYFGPGTRLTVL.